What follows are 15 T cell receptor beta chains derived from one specimen sequenced in a study of blood T cell repertoires in COVID-19. This table comes from immunoSEQ multiplex PCR, and its TCRdb copy is limited to in-frame clones, with some not included. The table shows about 49,000 clones, with approximately 86% occurring only once. Sequences were obtained from peripheral blood. These receptor sequences come from a human donor in a cohort sampled during active COVID-19.

The chain couples TRBV5-1 to TRBJ2-3; 9 bases align to TRBD2. CDR1 is SGHRS, CDR2 YFSETQ, per germline. The length of the CDR3 is 18 residues. With V trimmed by 0 bases and J by 2 bases, 10 bases remained unmatched. The CDR3 is CASSLASGTPADTDTQYF. Written as DNA, the CDR3 is TGCGCCAGCAGCTTGGCTAGCGGGACCCCGGCAGACACAGATACGCAGTATTTT. The whole variable domain, remainder taken from reference TRBV5-1 and TRBJ2-3, is KAGVTQTPRYLIKTRGQQVTLSCSPISGHRSVSWYQQTPGQGLQFLFEYFSETQRNKGNFPGRFSGRQFSNSRSEMNVSTLELGDSALYLCASSLASGTPADTDTQYFGPGTRLTVL.

The genes are TRBV7-3 and TRBJ2-6; D is perhaps TRBD2 (5 bases). The CDR3 consists of 16 residues. Trimming left V 5 bases short and J 0 bases short, with 11 bases between. Germline V CDR1 and CDR2: SGHTA, FQGTGA. Here the CDR3 reads CASSRMSGSGANVLTF. In nucleotides, the CDR3 is TGTGCCAGCAGCCGTATGAGCGGCTCTGGGGCCAACGTCCTGACTTTC.

The gene calls are TRBV12-5 and TRBJ1-2, with D perhaps matching TRBD1 (5 bases). The CDR3 spans 14 residues. Germline lookup yields CDR1 LGHNT and CDR2 FRNRAP. With 2 bases removed from V and 5 bases from J, the gap between germline ends came to 12 bases. The CDR3: CASGLSAGGYGYTF. The DNA for the CDR3 is TGTGCTAGTGGTTTGTCGGCCGGGGGATATGGCTACACCTTC. Full variable domain (outside the CDR3, taken from reference TRBV12-5 and TRBJ1-2): DARVTQTPRHKVTEMGQEVTMRCQPILGHNTVFWYRQTMMQGLELLAYFRNRAPLDDSGMPKDRFSAEMPDATLATLKIQPSEPRDSAVYFCASGLSAGGYGYTFGSGTRLTVV.

This chain links TRBV19 with TRBJ2-7; TRBD2 matches at 9 bases. Germline loops: CDR1 LNHDA, CDR2 SQIVND (reference sequence). The junction had 9 bases not matched to a gene; V was cut back by 4 bases and J by 5 bases. This CDR3 spans 15 amino acids. For the CDR3, the DNA is TGTGCCAGTAGTACGGAAACTAGCGGGTCAAACGAGCAGTACTTC. Protein product: CASSTETSGSNEQYF.

The rearrangement joins TRBV6-5 to TRBJ1-5; D perhaps matches TRBD1 (5 bases). Germline V gene sequence: CDR1 MNHEY, CDR2 SVGAGI. Trimming left V 0 bases short and J 5 bases short, with 11 bases between. The CDR3 spans 15 residues. The CDR3 DNA reads as TGTGCCAGCAGTTACTCTCAACGGGGGGATCAGCCCCAGCATTTT. This translates into CASSYSQRGDQPQHF.

The rearrangement uses TRBV6-6 and TRBJ2-7; the D gene is possibly TRBD2 (7 bases). Looked up from germline, CDR1 is MNHNY and CDR2 is SVGAGI (reference sequence). The CDR3 covers 15 residues. V gave up 6 bases and J gave up 5 bases, with 20 bases separating them. In DNA form, the CDR3 reads TGTGCCAGCAGCACCATCACAGGGACTAAGAACGAGCAGTACTTC. It specifies CASSTITGTKNEQYF.

The chain combines TRBV3-1 (or the pseudogene TRBV3-2) with TRBJ2-3; D perhaps matches TRBD2 (5 bases). The V gene lost 7 bases and the J gene lost 2 bases, with 10 bases spanning the gap. Germline V gene lookup returns CDR1 LGHDT and CDR2 YNNKEL (reference sequence). This CDR3 contains 13 residues. The chain's CDR3 is CASTGKDTDTQYF. The CDR3 nucleotides read TGTGCCAGCACCGGGAAAGACACAGATACGCAGTATTTT.

This clone was picked up one time. The CDR3 nucleotides are TGTGCCAGCAGCACCACACAGGGGGCCAATGAAAAACTGTTTTTT. Translating it yields CASSTTQGANEKLFF. The chain is built from TRBV7-2 and TRBJ1-4; TRBD1 matches at 9 bases. With V trimmed by 5 bases and J by 5 bases, 6 bases remained unmatched. Germline assignment: CDR1 SGHTA and CDR2 FQGNSA. CDR3 size: 15 residues.

This chain joins TRBV4-1 and TRBJ1-1, with unresolved D. With 8 bases removed from V and 1 base from J, the gap between germline ends came to 23 bases. The CDR3 extends over 17 amino acids. Germline lookup yields CDR1 MGHRA and CDR2 YSYEKL. CDR3 amino acids: CASGEVKTRIANTEAFF. The DNA for the CDR3 is TGCGCCAGCGGGGAGGTAAAAACGAGGATCGCGAACACTGAAGCTTTCTTT.

This chain joins TRBV7-9 and TRBJ2-4; 8 positions agree with TRBD1. J lost 4 bases, V lost 5 bases, and 10 bases had no gene match. Germline loops: CDR1 SEHNR, CDR2 FQNEAQ (reference sequence). The CDR3 covers 16 residues. This CDR3 is CASSPWTGTVKNIQYF. CDR3 DNA sequence: TGTGCCAGCAGCCCCTGGACAGGGACGGTGAAAAACATTCAGTACTTC. The variable domain in full, completed from reference TRBV7-9 and TRBJ2-4, reads DTGVSQNPRHKITKRGQNVTFRCDPISEHNRLYWYRQTLGQGPEFLTYFQNEAQLEKSRLLSDRFSAERPKGSFSTLEIQRTEQGDSAMYLCASSPWTGTVKNIQYFGAGTRLSVL.

CDR3 DNA sequence: TGTGCCAGCAGTGAAAGGCGGCCCCCCTACGAGCAGTACTTC. As protein: CASSERRPPYEQYF. V and J are TRBV2 and TRBJ2-7; D unresolved. This CDR3 region has 14 residues. Germline values: CDR1 SNHLY, CDR2 FYNNEI. V was clipped by 2 bases and J by 2 bases, with 10 bases between them.

The chain is built from TRBV28 and TRBJ1-3; no definite D call. This CDR3 region has 11 residues. Germline CDR1 MDHEN, CDR2 SYDVKM. Trimming removed 5 bases at V and 6 bases at J, with 5 bases between. The CDR3 bases are TGTGCCAGCAGTCAGTTAAACACCATATATTTT. It is translated as CASSQLNTIYF.

The rearrangement uses TRBV4-3 and TRBJ1-1; 8 bases line up with TRBD1. Germline V gene lookup returns CDR1 LGHNA and CDR2 YSLEER. This CDR3 is 15 amino acids long. The V gene end was trimmed by 4 bases and the J gene end by 4 bases; junction bases not matched to a gene: 8. CDR3: CASSPRTGSATEAFF. CDR3 DNA: TGCGCCAGCAGCCCCAGGACAGGGTCGGCCACTGAAGCTTTCTTT.

This clone appeared a few times. The rearrangement uses TRBV10-2 and TRBJ1-5; 8 bases agree with TRBD1. Germline V lookup: CDR1 WSHSY, CDR2 SAAADI. This CDR3 is 14 amino acids long. V dropped 7 bases and J dropped 9; count of bases not matched to a gene: 11. The CDR3 protein is CASMNRGTSGPQHF. The CDR3 nucleotides read TGCGCCAGCATGAACAGGGGGACAAGTGGGCCCCAGCATTTT.

The chain has TRBV7-9 and TRBJ2-7; D remains unclear. V was clipped by 5 bases and J by 2 bases, with 19 bases between them. Germline V gene data show CDR1 as SEHNR and CDR2 as FQNEAQ (reference sequence). The CDR3 is 16 amino acids. CDR3 loop: CASSPVGGTTAYEQYF. Here the CDR3 DNA reads TGTGCCAGCAGCCCCGTGGGTGGAACTACCGCCTACGAGCAGTACTTC.